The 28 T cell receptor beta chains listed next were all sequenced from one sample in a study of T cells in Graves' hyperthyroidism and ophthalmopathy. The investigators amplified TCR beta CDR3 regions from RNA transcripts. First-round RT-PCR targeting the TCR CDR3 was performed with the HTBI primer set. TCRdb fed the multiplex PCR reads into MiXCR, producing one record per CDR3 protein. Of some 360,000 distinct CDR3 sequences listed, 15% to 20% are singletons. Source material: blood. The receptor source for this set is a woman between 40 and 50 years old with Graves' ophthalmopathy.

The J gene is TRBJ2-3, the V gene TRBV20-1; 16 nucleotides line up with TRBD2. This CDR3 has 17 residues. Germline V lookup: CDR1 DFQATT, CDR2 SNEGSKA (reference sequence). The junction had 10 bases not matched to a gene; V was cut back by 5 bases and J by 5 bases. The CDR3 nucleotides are TGCAGTGCTCGATATCCGGGACTAGCGGGAGGGCTAGATACGCAGTATTTT. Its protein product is CSARYPGLAGGLDTQYF.

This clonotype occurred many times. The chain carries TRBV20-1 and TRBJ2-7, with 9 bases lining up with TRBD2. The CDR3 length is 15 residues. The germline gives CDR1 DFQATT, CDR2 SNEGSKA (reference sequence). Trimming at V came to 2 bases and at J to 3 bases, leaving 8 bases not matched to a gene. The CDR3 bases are TGCAGTGCTAGAAGGGGTAGCGGGAGCAGCTACGAGCAGTACTTC. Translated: CSARRGSGSSYEQYF.

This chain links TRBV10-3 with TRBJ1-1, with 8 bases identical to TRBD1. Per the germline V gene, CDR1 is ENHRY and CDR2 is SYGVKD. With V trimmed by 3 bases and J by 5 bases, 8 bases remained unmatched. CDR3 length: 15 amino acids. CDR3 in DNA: TGTGCCATCAGTGATGCGACAGGGGCTAAAACTGAAGCTTTCTTT. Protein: CAISDATGAKTEAFF.

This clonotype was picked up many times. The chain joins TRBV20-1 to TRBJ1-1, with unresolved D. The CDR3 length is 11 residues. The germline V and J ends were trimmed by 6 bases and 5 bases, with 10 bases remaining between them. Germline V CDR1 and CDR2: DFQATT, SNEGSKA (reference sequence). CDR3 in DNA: TGCAGTGCCGTAACAGAGACTGAAGCTTTCTTT. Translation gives CSAVTETEAFF.

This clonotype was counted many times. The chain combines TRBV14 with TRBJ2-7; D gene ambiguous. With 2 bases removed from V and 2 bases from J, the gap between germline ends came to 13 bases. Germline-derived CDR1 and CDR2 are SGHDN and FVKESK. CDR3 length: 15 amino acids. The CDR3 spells CASSQTIQPTYEQYF. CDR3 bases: TGTGCCAGCAGCCAAACGATACAACCAACCTACGAGCAGTACTTC.

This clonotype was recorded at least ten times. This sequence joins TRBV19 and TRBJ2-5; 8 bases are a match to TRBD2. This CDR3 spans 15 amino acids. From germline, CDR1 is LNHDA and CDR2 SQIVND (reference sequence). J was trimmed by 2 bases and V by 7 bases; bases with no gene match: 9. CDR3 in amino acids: CASTLSGSAQETQYF. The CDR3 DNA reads TGTGCCAGTACCCTCAGCGGGAGCGCTCAAGAGACCCAGTACTTC.

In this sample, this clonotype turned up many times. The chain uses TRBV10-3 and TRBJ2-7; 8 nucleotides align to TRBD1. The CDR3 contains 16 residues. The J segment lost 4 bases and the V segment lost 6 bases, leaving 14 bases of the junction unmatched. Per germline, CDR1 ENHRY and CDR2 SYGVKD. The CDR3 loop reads CAIRRFKQGEGYEQYF. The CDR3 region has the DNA TGTGCCATCAGGAGATTTAAACAGGGGGAAGGTTACGAGCAGTACTTC.

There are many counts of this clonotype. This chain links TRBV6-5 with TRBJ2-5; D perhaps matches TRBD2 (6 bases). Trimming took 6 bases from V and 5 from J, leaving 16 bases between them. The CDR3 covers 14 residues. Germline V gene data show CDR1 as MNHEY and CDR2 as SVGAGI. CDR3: CASSQGRGRETQYF. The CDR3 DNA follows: TGTGCCAGCAGCCAGGGTCGTGGGAGGGAGACCCAGTACTTC.

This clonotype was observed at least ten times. CDR3: CSVERQGTYEQYF. DNA of the CDR3: TGCAGCGTTGAGAGACAGGGCACCTACGAGCAGTACTTC. J is TRBJ2-7 and V is TRBV29-1; 7 bases agree with TRBD1. Trimming removed 3 bases from V and 2 bases from J; junction bases left unmatched: 4. The CDR3 extends over 13 amino acids. The germline V gene encodes CDR1 SQVTM and CDR2 ANQGSEA.

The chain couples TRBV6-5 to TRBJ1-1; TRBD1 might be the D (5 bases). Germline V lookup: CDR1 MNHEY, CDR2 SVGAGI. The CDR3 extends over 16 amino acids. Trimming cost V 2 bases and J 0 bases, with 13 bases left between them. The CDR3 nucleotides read TGTGCCAGCAGTTACAGCGCCTGGACACTGAACACTGAAGCTTTCTTT. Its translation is CASSYSAWTLNTEAFF.

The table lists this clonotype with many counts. As DNA, the CDR3 is TGCAGTGCTAGAGGGTTAACAGGTGTTAACTATGGCTACACCTTC. Translated, it gives CSARGLTGVNYGYTF. V gene TRBV20-1 combines with J gene TRBJ1-2; D possibly corresponds to TRBD1 (5 bases). V lost 1 base, J lost 1 base, and 13 bases lay in between. Per germline, CDR1 DFQATT and CDR2 SNEGSKA (reference sequence). The CDR3 totals 15 residues.

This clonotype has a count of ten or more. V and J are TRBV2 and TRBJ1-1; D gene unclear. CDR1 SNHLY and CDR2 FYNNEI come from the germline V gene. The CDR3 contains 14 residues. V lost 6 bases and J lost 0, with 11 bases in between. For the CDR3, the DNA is TGTGCCAGCAGGGGCCGTTTCATGAACACTGAAGCTTTCTTT. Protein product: CASRGRFMNTEAFF.

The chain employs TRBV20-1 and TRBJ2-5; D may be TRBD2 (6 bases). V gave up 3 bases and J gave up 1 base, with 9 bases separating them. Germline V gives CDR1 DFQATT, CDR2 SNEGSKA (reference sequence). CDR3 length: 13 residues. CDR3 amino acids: CSASGSVQETQYF. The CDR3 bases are TGCAGTGCTAGCGGGAGCGTCCAAGAGACCCAGTACTTC.

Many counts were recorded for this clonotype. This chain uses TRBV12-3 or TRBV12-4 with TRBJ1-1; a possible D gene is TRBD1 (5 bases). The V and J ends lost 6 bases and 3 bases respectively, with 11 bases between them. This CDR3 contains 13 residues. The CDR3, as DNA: TGTGCCAGCAGGAGGGGTACGGACACTGAAGCTTTCTTT. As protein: CASRRGTDTEAFF.

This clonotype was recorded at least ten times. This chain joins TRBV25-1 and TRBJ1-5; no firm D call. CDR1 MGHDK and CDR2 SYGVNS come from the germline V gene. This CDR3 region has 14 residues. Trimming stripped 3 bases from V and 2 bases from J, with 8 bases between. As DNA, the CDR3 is TGTGCCAGCAGTGAGGAGGGTGGCAATCAGCCCCAGCATTTT. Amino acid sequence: CASSEEGGNQPQHF.

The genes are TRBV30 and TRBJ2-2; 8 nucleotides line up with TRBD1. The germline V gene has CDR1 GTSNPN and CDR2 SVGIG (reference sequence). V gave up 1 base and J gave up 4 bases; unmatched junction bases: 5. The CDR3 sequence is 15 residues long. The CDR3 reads CAWSGPTGATGELFF. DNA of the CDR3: TGTGCCTGGAGTGGACCGACAGGGGCCACCGGGGAGCTGTTTTTT.

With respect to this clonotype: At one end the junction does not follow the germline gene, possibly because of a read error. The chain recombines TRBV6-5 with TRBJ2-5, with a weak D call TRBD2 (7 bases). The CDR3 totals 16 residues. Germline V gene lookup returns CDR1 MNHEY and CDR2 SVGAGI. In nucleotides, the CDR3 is TGTGCCAGCAGTTATCTTGGCGGGGGCCGTCTAGAGACACAGTACTTC. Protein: CASSYLGGGRLETQYF.

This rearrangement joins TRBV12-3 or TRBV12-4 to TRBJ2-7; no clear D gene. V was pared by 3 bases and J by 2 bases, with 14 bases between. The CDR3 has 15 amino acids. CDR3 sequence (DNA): TGTGCCAGCAGTTTGCTTTTGTCAGAAACCTACGAGCAGTACTTC. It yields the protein CASSLLLSETYEQYF.

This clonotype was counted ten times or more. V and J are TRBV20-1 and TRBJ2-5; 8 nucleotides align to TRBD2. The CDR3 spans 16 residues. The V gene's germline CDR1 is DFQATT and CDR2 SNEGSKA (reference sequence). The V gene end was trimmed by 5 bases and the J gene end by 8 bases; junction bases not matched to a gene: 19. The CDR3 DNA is TGCAGTGCTGGAGGGGCGGGAGGCCCCCTCGGTAGTACCCAGTACTTC. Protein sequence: CSAGGAGGPLGSTQYF.

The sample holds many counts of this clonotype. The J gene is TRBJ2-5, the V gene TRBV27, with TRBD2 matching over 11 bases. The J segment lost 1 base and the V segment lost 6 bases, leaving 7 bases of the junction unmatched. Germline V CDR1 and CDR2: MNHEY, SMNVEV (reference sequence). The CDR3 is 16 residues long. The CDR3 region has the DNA TGTGCCAGCAGGGGACTAGCGGAGACCGCCCAAGAGACCCAGTACTTC. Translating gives CASRGLAETAQETQYF.

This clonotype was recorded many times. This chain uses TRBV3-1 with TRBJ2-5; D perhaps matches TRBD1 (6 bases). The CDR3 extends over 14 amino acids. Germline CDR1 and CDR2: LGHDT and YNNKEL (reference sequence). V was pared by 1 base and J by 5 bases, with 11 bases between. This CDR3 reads CASSQGGGVETQYF. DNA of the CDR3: TGTGCCAGCAGCCAAGGTGGGGGCGTTGAGACCCAGTACTTC.

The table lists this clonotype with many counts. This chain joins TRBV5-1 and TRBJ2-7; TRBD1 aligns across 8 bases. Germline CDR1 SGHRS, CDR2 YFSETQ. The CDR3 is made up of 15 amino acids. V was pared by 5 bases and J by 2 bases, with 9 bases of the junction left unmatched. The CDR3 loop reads CASRSGTGTPYEQYF. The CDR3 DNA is TGCGCCAGCAGATCCGGGACAGGTACCCCCTACGAGCAGTACTTC.

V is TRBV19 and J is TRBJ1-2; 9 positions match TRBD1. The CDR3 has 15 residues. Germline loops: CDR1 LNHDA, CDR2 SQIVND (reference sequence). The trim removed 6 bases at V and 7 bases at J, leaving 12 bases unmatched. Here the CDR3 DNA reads TGTGCCAGTAGGCAAAAAGGGACAGGGACTCGTGGCTACACCTTC. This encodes CASRQKGTGTRGYTF. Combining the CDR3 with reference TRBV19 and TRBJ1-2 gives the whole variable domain DGGITQSPKYLFRKEGQNVTLSCEQNLNHDAMYWYRQDPGQGLRLIYYSQIVNDFQKGDIAEGYSVSREKKESFPLTVTSAQKNPTAFYLCASRQKGTGTRGYTFGSGTRLTVV.

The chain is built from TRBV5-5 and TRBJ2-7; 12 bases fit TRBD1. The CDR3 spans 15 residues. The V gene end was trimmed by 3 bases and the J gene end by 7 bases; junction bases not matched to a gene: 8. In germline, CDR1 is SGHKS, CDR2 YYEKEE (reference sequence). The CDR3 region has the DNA TGTGCCAGCAGCTCGGGACAGGGGGCTGCTTGGGAGCAGTACTTC. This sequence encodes CASSSGQGAAWEQYF.

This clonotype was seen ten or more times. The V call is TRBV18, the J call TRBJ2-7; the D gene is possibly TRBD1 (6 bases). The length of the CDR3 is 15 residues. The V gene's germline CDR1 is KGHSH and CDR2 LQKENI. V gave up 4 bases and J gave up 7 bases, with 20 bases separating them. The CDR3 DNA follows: TGTGCCAGCTCACATGGACCCGACAGGCTGGAAGAGCAGTACTTC. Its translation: CASSHGPDRLEEQYF.

The CDR3 reads CASSYSGLAPQETQYF. The CDR3 nucleotides are TGTGCCAGCAGTTACTCGGGACTAGCCCCTCAAGAGACCCAGTACTTC. The chain recombines TRBV6-5 with TRBJ2-5, with TRBD2 identical over 9 bases. Unmatched junction bases numbered 4, after V lost 0 bases and J lost 2 bases. This CDR3 contains 16 residues. From germline, CDR1 is MNHEY and CDR2 SVGAGI.

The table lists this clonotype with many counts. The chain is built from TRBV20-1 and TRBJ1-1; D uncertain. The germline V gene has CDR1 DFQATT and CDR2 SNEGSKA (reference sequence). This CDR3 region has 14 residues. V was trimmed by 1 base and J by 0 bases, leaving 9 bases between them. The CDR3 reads CSARGLGLNTEAFF. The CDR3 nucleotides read TGCAGTGCTAGAGGTCTAGGTCTGAACACTGAAGCTTTCTTT.

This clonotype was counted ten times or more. CDR3 bases: TGTGCCAGCACCCAGGGGGGGCGGATCACTGAAGCTTTCTTT. The encoded protein is CASTQGGRITEAFF. V usage is TRBV28 and J usage is TRBJ1-1; 7 positions agree with TRBD1. V was pared by 7 bases and J by 4 bases, with 9 bases of the junction left unmatched. Germline V gene sequence: CDR1 MDHEN, CDR2 SYDVKM. The CDR3 has 14 residues.